The 32 T cell receptor beta chains presented below share a single source sample, sequenced in a study of T cells in Graves' hyperthyroidism and ophthalmopathy. TCR beta CDR3 regions were amplified from RNA transcripts. A set of HTBI primers served as the primers for a first-round RT-PCR of the TCR CDR3. One entry per CDR3 protein results from TCRdb running MiXCR on the multiplex PCR reads. This repertoire shows about 400,000 distinct CDR3 sequences, more than 12% found once; its top ten account for less than 20%. The sequencing sample was made of blood. The source is a woman aged 25 to 39 with Graves' ophthalmopathy.

Turning to this clonotype: Given a much more abundant clone one base away, this may be a read error. The chain has TRBV6-1 and TRBJ1-2; D is undetermined. CDR1 and CDR2 (germline): MNHNS, SASEGT. The CDR3 sequence is 16 residues long. V lost 7 bases, J lost 5 bases, and 23 bases lay in between. The CDR3 region has the DNA TGTGCCAGCATTCGCCCCCCGCAGCGCGGAAATTATGGCTACACCTTC. It yields the protein CASIRPPQRGNYGYTF.

This clonotype has ten or more counts. V gene TRBV18 combines with J gene TRBJ2-7; TRBD1 matches at 7 bases. The trim removed 1 base at V and 6 bases at J, leaving 9 bases unmatched. The CDR3 runs 15 residues. Germline assignment: CDR1 KGHSH and CDR2 LQKENI. The CDR3: CASSPQQGSSVEQYF. As DNA, the CDR3 is TGTGCCAGCTCACCACAACAGGGGAGTTCGGTCGAGCAGTACTTC.

This clonotype was seen at least ten times. The chain has TRBV30 and TRBJ1-6; D is unclear. Germline assignment: CDR1 GTSNPN and CDR2 SVGIG (reference sequence). Trimming left V 0 bases short and J 7 bases short, with 10 bases between. The CDR3 consists of 14 residues. CDR3 residues: CAWSVPAGNSPLHF. Here the CDR3 DNA reads TGTGCCTGGAGTGTACCTGCAGGAAATTCACCCCTCCACTTT.

This clonotype was seen repeatedly, ten times or more. A single base separates this from a much larger clone, so it may be a read error. V usage is TRBV12-5 and J usage is TRBJ2-1; TRBD1 might be the D (5 bases). The CDR3 is 14 amino acids. Germline CDR1 is LGHNT and CDR2 is FRNRAP. Trimming removed 0 bases from V and 7 bases from J, with 10 bases in between. The DNA of the CDR3 is TGTGCTAGTGGTTTGGTAGGGGAAAAAAATGAGCAGTTCTTC. Translating gives CASGLVGEKNEQFF.

This clonotype came up many times. The V and J genes are TRBV7-6 and TRBJ2-1, with D unclear. The germline V gene has CDR1 SGHVS and CDR2 FNYEAQ. Trimming shortened V by 8 bases and J by 0 bases, and 14 bases separated the two germline ends. There are 15 residues in the CDR3. The CDR3 loop is CASRRDGGSYNEQFF. In DNA, the CDR3 is TGTGCCAGCCGCAGAGACGGCGGCTCCTACAATGAGCAGTTCTTC.

The chain carries TRBV19 and TRBJ2-1; 8 positions match TRBD1. Losses at the gene ends were 8 bases for V and 4 bases for J; bases not matched to a gene: 4. The CDR3 spans 13 residues. In germline, CDR1 is LNHDA, CDR2 SQIVND (reference sequence). CDR3 amino acids: CASLDRVYNEQFF. The CDR3 DNA sequence: TGTGCCAGTCTGGACAGGGTTTACAATGAGCAGTTCTTC.

Only a few counts were recorded for this clonotype. This may be a read error: a much more frequent sequence differs by one nucleotide. This likely comes from a read error, as the CDR3 has no conserved phenylalanine or tryptophan at its end. The chain recombines TRBV2 with TRBJ2-7, with TRBD1 matching over 7 bases. With V trimmed by 4 bases and J by 4 bases, 16 bases remained unmatched. Germline CDR1 reads SNHLY; CDR2 reads FYNNEI. The CDR3 spans 17 residues. CDR3 nucleotides: TGTGCCAGCAGTGGGGAAAACAGGGGAATGGCCTTTTACGAGCAGTACCTC. Residues: CASSGENRGMAFYEQYL.

This clonotype has at least ten counts. The chain employs TRBV5-1 and TRBJ2-5; D uncertain. Germline V CDR1 and CDR2: SGHRS, YFSETQ. V dropped 2 bases and J dropped 1 base, with 6 bases sitting between them. CDR3 size: 13 residues. The CDR3 sequence: CASSLSAQETQYF. In nucleotides, the CDR3 is TGCGCCAGCAGCTTAAGCGCCCAAGAGACCCAGTACTTC.

The chain joins TRBV28 to TRBJ1-6; D gene unclear. Per the germline V gene, CDR1 is MDHEN and CDR2 is SYDVKM. V gave up 3 bases and J gave up 11 bases, with 11 bases separating them. The CDR3 contains 13 residues. The CDR3 DNA follows: TGTGCCAGCAGTTTCTTTGCGACTCCACCCCTCCACTTT. Protein product: CASSFFATPPLHF.

This clonotype showed up many times. V is TRBV2 and J is TRBJ2-3, with 9 bases that match TRBD1. Germline CDR1 is SNHLY and CDR2 is FYNNEI. V was pared by 8 bases and J by 9 bases, with 6 bases of the junction left unmatched. The CDR3 contains 12 residues. DNA of the CDR3: TGTGCCAGCCATGGGGACAGGGTAACGCAGTATTTT. Protein: CASHGDRVTQYF.

V gene TRBV9 combines with J gene TRBJ1-1, with no clear D. CDR1 and CDR2 from the germline V gene are SGDLS and YYNGEE. The V end was cut by 3 bases, the J end by 0 bases, with 12 bases between. This CDR3 is built from 15 residues. In DNA, the CDR3 is TGTGCCAGCAGCGCCTCCGTGGGCATGAACACTGAAGCTTTCTTT. It encodes CASSASVGMNTEAFF. Filled out from reference TRBV9 and TRBJ1-1, the complete variable domain reads DSGVTQTPKHLITATGQRVTLRCSPRSGDLSVYWYQQSLDQGLQFLIQYYNGEERAKGNILERFSAQQFPDLHSELNLSSLELGDSALYFCASSASVGMNTEAFFGQGTRLTVV.

This clonotype was seen at least ten times. The chain has TRBV2 and TRBJ1-4; D not certain. Germline CDR1 and CDR2: SNHLY and FYNNEI. V lost 8 bases, J lost 0 bases, and 4 bases lay in between. The CDR3 contains 12 residues. DNA of the CDR3: TGTGCCAGCGCGGCAACTAATGAAAAACTGTTTTTT. Protein product: CASAATNEKLFF.

This clonotype was observed a few times. The chain uses TRBV6-1 and TRBJ2-1; 7 bases match TRBD1. CDR1 MNHNS and CDR2 SASEGT come from the germline V gene. V shed 6 bases, J shed 7 bases, and the junction held 9 bases outside the gene matches. The CDR3 has 14 residues. The CDR3 DNA reads TGTGCCAGCAGACCGGGACAGAGACCTAATGAGCAGTTCTTC. Its protein product is CASRPGQRPNEQFF.

This clonotype was observed at least ten times. The chain is built from TRBV7-9 and TRBJ1-2; D gene uncertain. V gave up 2 bases and J gave up 4 bases, with 8 bases separating them. This CDR3 comprises 13 residues. Germline V gene lookup returns CDR1 SEHNR and CDR2 FQNEAQ (reference sequence). This chain's CDR3 is CASSLPYSYGYTF. The CDR3 DNA follows: TGTGCCAGCAGCTTACCGTATTCCTATGGCTACACCTTC. The whole variable domain, remainder taken from reference TRBV7-9 and TRBJ1-2, is DTGVSQNPRHKITKRGQNVTFRCDPISEHNRLYWYRQTLGQGPEFLTYFQNEAQLEKSRLLSDRFSAERPKGSFSTLEIQRTEQGDSAMYLCASSLPYSYGYTFGSGTRLTVV.

This clonotype came up many times. The rearrangement links TRBV7-8 to TRBJ2-7, with D uncertain. CDR1 and CDR2 (germline): SGHVS, FQNEAQ. The CDR3 is 12 amino acids. V lost 5 bases to trimming and J lost 1 base, with 6 bases between them. CDR3 loop: CASSRISYEQYF. CDR3 in DNA: TGTGCCAGCAGCCGAATATCCTACGAGCAGTACTTC.

This clonotype has ten or more counts. At one of its ends the junction is not consistent with the germline gene, which may arise from a read error. The chain employs TRBV7-7 and TRBJ2-5; D is perhaps TRBD1 or TRBD2 (5 bases each). Germline CDR1 and CDR2: SSHAT and FNYEAQ (reference sequence). The CDR3 extends over 13 amino acids. CDR3 sequence (DNA): TGTGCTAGCAGCTCGGGACGACAAGAGACCCAGTACTTC. It translates to CASSSGRQETQYF. The variable domain in full, completed from reference TRBV7-7 and TRBJ2-5, reads GAGVSQSPRYKVTKRGQDVTLRCDPISSHATLYWYQQALGQGPEFLTYFNYEAQPDKSGLPSDRFSAERPEGSISTLTIQRTEQRDSAMYRCASSSGRQETQYFGPGTRLLVL.

The chain joins TRBV27 to TRBJ2-1; 10 bases are a match to TRBD1. The CDR3 spans 17 residues. Trimming took 1 base from V and 7 from J; bases not matched to a gene: 10. Germline V gene lookup returns CDR1 MNHEY and CDR2 SMNVEV (reference sequence). CDR3 DNA: TGTGCCAGCAGTTTATTAAGGACAGGGGGGCCTGGGAATGAGCAGTTCTTC. Protein sequence: CASSLLRTGGPGNEQFF.

This clonotype was counted between two and nine times. V and J are TRBV20-1 and TRBJ1-3; TRBD1 matches at 7 bases. The CDR3 extends over 13 amino acids. V trimming: 4 bases; J trimming: 3 bases; junction bases outside the gene matches: 3. CDR1 DFQATT and CDR2 SNEGSKA come from the germline V gene (reference sequence). CDR3 amino acids: CSANTGVGNTIYF. In DNA, the CDR3 is TGCAGTGCTAACACAGGGGTTGGAAACACCATATATTTT.

The sample holds many counts of this clonotype. The chain is built from TRBV20-1 and TRBJ2-7, with 9 nucleotides matching TRBD1. The germline CDR1 and CDR2 sequences are DFQATT and SNEGSKA (reference sequence). There are 14 residues in the CDR3. J lost 6 bases, V lost 6 bases, and 12 bases had no gene match. The CDR3 spells CSASPGQGFREQYF. The CDR3 nucleotides are TGCAGTGCCAGCCCGGGACAGGGATTTCGCGAGCAGTACTTC.

J is TRBJ2-7 and V is TRBV7-8; 8 bases fit TRBD2. This CDR3 has 16 residues. V shed 0 bases and J 2 bases; nucleotides not matched to a gene: 6. Germline CDR1 and CDR2: SGHVS and FQNEAQ. For the CDR3, the DNA is TGTGCCAGCAGCTTAGCCGGGTTAGCGGGGACCTACGAGCAGTACTTC. Translation gives CASSLAGLAGTYEQYF. Full variable domain (outside the CDR3, taken from reference TRBV7-8 and TRBJ2-7): GAGVSQSPRYKVAKRGQDVALRCDPISGHVSLFWYQQALGQGPEFLTYFQNEAQLDKSGLPSDRFFAERPEGSVSTLKIQRTQQEDSAVYLCASSLAGLAGTYEQYFGPGTRLTVT.

A few counts support this clonotype. This chain connects TRBV7-3 to TRBJ2-2, with 7 bases lining up with TRBD2. V dropped 5 bases and J dropped 2; count of bases not matched to a gene: 8. This CDR3 is built from 16 residues. Per the germline V gene, CDR1 is SGHTA and CDR2 is FQGTGA. Here the CDR3 reads CASSPGEGFNTGELFF. The CDR3 nucleotides are TGTGCCAGCAGCCCCGGGGAGGGGTTTAACACCGGGGAGCTGTTTTTT.

This clonotype was counted ten times or more. The chain has TRBV4-1 and TRBJ2-5; D call uncertain. Germline V CDR1 and CDR2: MGHRA, YSYEKL. The CDR3 contains 15 residues. The V and J ends lost 0 bases and 0 bases respectively, with 8 bases between them. Here the CDR3 reads CASSQDPWYQETQYF. CDR3 DNA sequence: TGCGCCAGCAGCCAAGATCCGTGGTACCAAGAGACCCAGTACTTC.

This clonotype was picked up a small number of times. The V gene is TRBV5-1, the J gene TRBJ2-7; 10 positions agree with TRBD1. This CDR3 comprises 15 residues. Unmatched junction bases numbered 7, after V lost 1 base and J lost 6 bases. Germline loops: CDR1 SGHRS, CDR2 YFSETQ. This chain's CDR3 is CASSLPRTGGVEQYF. CDR3 bases: TGCGCCAGCAGCTTGCCCCGGACAGGGGGTGTCGAGCAGTACTTC.

The chain is built from TRBV7-9 and TRBJ1-4, with 7 positions matching TRBD1. Per the germline V gene, CDR1 is SEHNR and CDR2 is FQNEAQ (reference sequence). With V trimmed by 4 bases and J by 5 bases, 4 bases remained unmatched. This CDR3 spans 14 amino acids. CDR3 DNA: TGTGCCAGCAGCTACCGGGACAGCAATGAAAAACTGTTTTTT. It yields the protein CASSYRDSNEKLFF. Full variable domain (rest looked up from reference TRBV7-9 and TRBJ1-4): DTGVSQNPRHKITKRGQNVTFRCDPISEHNRLYWYRQTLGQGPEFLTYFQNEAQLEKSRLLSDRFSAERPKGSFSTLEIQRTEQGDSAMYLCASSYRDSNEKLFFGSGTQLSVL.

This clonotype has at least ten counts. The rearrangement uses TRBV20-1 and TRBJ2-1, with 8 bases lining up with TRBD2. CDR1 and CDR2 (germline): DFQATT, SNEGSKA (reference sequence). The CDR3 spans 17 residues. V lost 0 bases to trimming and J lost 0 bases; unmatched junction nucleotides: 7. Here the CDR3 DNA reads TGCAGTGCTAGAGAGCGGGGGGCCCCAAGCTCCTACAATGAGCAGTTCTTC. Translated: CSARERGAPSSYNEQFF.

At least ten counts were recorded for this clonotype. The rearrangement links TRBV4-1 to TRBJ2-5; 11 nucleotides agree with TRBD2. CDR1 and CDR2 (germline): MGHRA, YSYEKL. The CDR3 totals 15 residues. V shed 4 bases and J 2 bases; nucleotides not matched to a gene: 3. The CDR3 DNA follows: TGCGCCAGCAGCCCCCGGACTAGCGGGCAAGAGACCCAGTACTTC. It translates to CASSPRTSGQETQYF.

This clonotype has a count of ten or more. The chain joins TRBV7-3 to TRBJ2-5; D remains unclear. The CDR3 is made up of 13 amino acids. The germline V and J ends were trimmed by 1 base and 4 bases, with 7 bases remaining between them. CDR1 SGHTA and CDR2 FQGTGA come from the germline V gene. CDR3 loop: CASSLNRGETQYF. The CDR3 DNA reads as TGTGCCAGCAGCTTAAACAGAGGAGAGACCCAGTACTTC. Drawing the rest from reference TRBV7-3 and TRBJ2-5, the complete variable domain is GAGVSQTPSNKVTEKGKYVELRCDPISGHTALYWYRQSLGQGPEFLIYFQGTGAADDSGLPNDRFFAVRPEGSVSTLKIQRTERGDSAVYLCASSLNRGETQYFGPGTRLLVL.

The rearrangement uses TRBV19 and TRBJ1-2, with a weak D call TRBD1 (5 bases). Looked up from germline, CDR1 is LNHDA and CDR2 is SQIVND (reference sequence). The V end was cut by 7 bases, the J end by 3 bases, with 9 bases between. The CDR3 has 12 amino acids. The CDR3 region is CASNPGDYGYTF. CDR3 nucleotides: TGTGCCAGTAATCCGGGGGACTATGGCTACACCTTC. Looking up the rest from reference TRBV19 and TRBJ1-2 gives the full variable domain: DGGITQSPKYLFRKEGQNVTLSCEQNLNHDAMYWYRQDPGQGLRLIYYSQIVNDFQKGDIAEGYSVSREKKESFPLTVTSAQKNPTAFYLCASNPGDYGYTFGSGTRLTVV.

This clonotype was seen a few times. The chain couples TRBV7-3 to TRBJ2-1, with D hard to call. The CDR3 sequence is 13 residues long. The germline V gene encodes CDR1 SGHTA and CDR2 FQGTGA. V was clipped by 1 base and J by 9 bases, with 10 bases between them. The CDR3 bases are TGTGCCAGCAGCTTAAAACGTCTCGGTGAGCAGTTCTTC. Its translation: CASSLKRLGEQFF.

This clonotype has a count of ten or more. J is TRBJ1-5 and V is TRBV2, with D perhaps TRBD1 (5 bases). The germline V gene encodes CDR1 SNHLY and CDR2 FYNNEI. V was trimmed by 4 bases and J by 2 bases, leaving 15 bases between them. The CDR3 totals 16 residues. CDR3 residues: CASSGSGGTGNQPQHF. In DNA, the CDR3 is TGTGCCAGCAGTGGGTCGGGGGGTACGGGCAATCAGCCCCAGCATTTT.

This clonotype was recorded once. The V call is TRBV3-1, the J call TRBJ2-1, with 11 bases that match TRBD2. Germline CDR1 LGHDT, CDR2 YNNKEL (reference sequence). This CDR3 spans 14 amino acids. V gave up 6 bases and J gave up 8 bases; unmatched junction bases: 6. In DNA, the CDR3 is TGTGCCAGCAGTCCCCTAGCGGGGGGCCATGAGCAGTTCTTC. Translating it yields CASSPLAGGHEQFF.

This clonotype was recorded a few times. The chain carries TRBV20-1 and TRBJ1-1, with D unclear. V was cut by 4 bases and J by 0 bases, with 12 bases left in between. Germline values: CDR1 DFQATT, CDR2 SNEGSKA (reference sequence). The CDR3 has 14 amino acids. This CDR3 is CSAIELSMNTEAFF. As DNA, the CDR3 is TGCAGTGCTATCGAGCTATCGATGAACACTGAAGCTTTCTTT.